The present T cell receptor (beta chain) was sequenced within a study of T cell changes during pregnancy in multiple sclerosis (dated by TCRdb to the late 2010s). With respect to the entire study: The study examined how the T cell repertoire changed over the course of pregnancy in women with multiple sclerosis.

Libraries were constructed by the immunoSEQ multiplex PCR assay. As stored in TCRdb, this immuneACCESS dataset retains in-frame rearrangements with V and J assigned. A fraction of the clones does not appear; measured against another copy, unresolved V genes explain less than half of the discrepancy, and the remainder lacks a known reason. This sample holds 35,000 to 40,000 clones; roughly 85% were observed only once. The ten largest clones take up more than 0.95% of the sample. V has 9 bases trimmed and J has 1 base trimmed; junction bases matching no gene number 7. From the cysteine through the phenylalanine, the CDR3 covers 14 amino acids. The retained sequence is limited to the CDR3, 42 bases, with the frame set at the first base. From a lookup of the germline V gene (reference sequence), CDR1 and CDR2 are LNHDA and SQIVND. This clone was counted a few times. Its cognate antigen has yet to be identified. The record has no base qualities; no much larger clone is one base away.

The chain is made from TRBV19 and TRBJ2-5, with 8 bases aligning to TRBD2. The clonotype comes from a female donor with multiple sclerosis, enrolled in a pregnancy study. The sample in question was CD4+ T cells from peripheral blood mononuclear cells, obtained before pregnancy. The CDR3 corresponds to CASCPGTSQETQYF. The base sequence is TGTGCCAGCTGTCCTGGGACTAGCCAAGAGACCCAGTACTTC.